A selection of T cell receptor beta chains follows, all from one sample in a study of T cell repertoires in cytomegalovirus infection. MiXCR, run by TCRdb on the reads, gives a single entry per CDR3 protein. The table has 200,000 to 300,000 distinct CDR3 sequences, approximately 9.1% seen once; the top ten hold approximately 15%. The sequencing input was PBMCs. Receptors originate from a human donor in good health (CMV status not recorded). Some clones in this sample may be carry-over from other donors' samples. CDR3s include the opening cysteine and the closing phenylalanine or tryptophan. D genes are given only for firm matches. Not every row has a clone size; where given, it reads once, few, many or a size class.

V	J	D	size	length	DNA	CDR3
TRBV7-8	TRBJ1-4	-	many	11	TGTGCCGGATTTTCGAAGGGCAAACTGTTTTTT	CAGFSKGKLFF
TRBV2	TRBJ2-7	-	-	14	TGTGCCAGCAGGGTCGGGACGGCCACCTACGAGCAGTACTTC	CASRVGTATYEQYF
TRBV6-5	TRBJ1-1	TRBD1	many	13	TGTGCCAGCAGTCGAGGGACAGACACTGAAGCTTTCTTT	CASSRGTDTEAFF
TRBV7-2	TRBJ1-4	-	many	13	TGTGCCAGCAGAGAAGGGGTACCAGAAAAACTGTTTTTT	CASREGVPEKLFF
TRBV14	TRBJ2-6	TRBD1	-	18	TGTGCCAGCAGCCCGGGACAGGGGTCTCTGAATCGGACCAACGTCCTGACTTTC	CASSPGQGSLNRTNVLTF
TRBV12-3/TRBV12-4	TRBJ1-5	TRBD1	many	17	TGTGCCAGCAGCGGGACAGCGCGTCGGGGAAGCAATCAGCCCCAGCATTTT	CASSGTARRGSNQPQHF
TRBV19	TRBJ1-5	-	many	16	TGTGCCAGTAGTATAGTCACACAGGGATCTCTAAGGCCCCAGCATTTT	CASSIVTQGSLRPQHF
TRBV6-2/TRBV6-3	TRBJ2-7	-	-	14	TGTGCCAGCCTGGGAGGTGGCTTCCCCTACGAGCAGTACTTC	CASLGGGFPYEQYF
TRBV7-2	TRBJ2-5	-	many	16	TGTGCCAGCAGCTTAGCGCAGGTGGCGGGCCAAGAGACCCAGTACTTC	CASSLAQVAGQETQYF
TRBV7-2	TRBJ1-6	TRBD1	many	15	TGTGCCAGCAGCTCCGGACAGGGTGTAGGATCACCCCTCCACTTT	CASSSGQGVGSPLHF
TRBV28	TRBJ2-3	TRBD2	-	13	TGTGCCAGCAATCGGGGGGGCACAGATACGCAGTATTTT	CASNRGGTDTQYF
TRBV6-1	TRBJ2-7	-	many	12	TGTGCCAGCGCCTCTGTGGGTTCCGAGCAGTACTTC	CASASVGSEQYF
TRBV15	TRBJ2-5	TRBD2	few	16	TGTGCCACCAGCGGCAGGACTAGCGGGGGGATAGAGACCCAGTACTTC	CATSGRTSGGIETQYF
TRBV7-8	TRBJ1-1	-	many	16	TGTGCCAGCAGCCTCCCGAGGCGACTGGGGACGGGGGAAGCTTTCTTT	CASSLPRRLGTGEAFF
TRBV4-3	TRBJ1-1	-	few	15	TGCGCCAGCAGCCAAGATGGAGGGGCGCGCACTGAAGCTTTCTTT	CASSQDGGARTEAFF
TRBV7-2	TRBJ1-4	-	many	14	TGTGCCAGCACTACAGGGATAGCTTCAAGTAAACTGTTTTTT	CASTTGIASSKLFF
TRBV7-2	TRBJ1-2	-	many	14	TGTGCCAGCAGCTTCGGGGGGCTAGGAAATGGCTACACCTTC	CASSFGGLGNGYTF
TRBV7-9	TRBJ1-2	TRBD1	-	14	TGTGCCAGCAGCTTTCAGACAGGGGTTCTCGGCTACACCTTC	CASSFQTGVLGYTF
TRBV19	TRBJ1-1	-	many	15	TGTGCCAGTAGTTTAACGAGCCTAATGAACACTGAAGCTTTCTTT	CASSLTSLMNTEAFF
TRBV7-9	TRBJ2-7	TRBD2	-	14	TGTGCCAGCAGCCCAGCGGGAGCGGGCGGGGAGCAGTACTTC	CASSPAGAGGEQYF
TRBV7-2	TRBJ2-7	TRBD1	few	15	TGTGCCAGCAGCTTAGGGACAGGGCCCGTCTACGAGCAGTACTTC	CASSLGTGPVYEQYF
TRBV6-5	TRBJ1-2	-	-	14	TGTGCCAGCAGTTACGCGGCAGCTATCTATGGCTACACCTTC	CASSYAAAIYGYTF
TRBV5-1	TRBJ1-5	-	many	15	TGCGCCAGCAGCTTGGGGCCCACGGGCGGACAGCCCCAGCATTTT	CASSLGPTGGQPQHF
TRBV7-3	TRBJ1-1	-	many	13	TGTGCCAGCAGCAGAAGGGGAGCCACTGAAGCTTTCTTT	CASSRRGATEAFF
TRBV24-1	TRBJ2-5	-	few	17	TGTGCCACCAGTGACCCAGACCCAACAGGTCGCCAAGAGACCCAGTACTTC	CATSDPDPTGRQETQYF
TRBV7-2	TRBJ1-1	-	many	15	TGTGCCAGCAGCTTTGAGGGACATAGGAACACTGAAGCTTTCTTT	CASSFEGHRNTEAFF
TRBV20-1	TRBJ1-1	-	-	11	TGCAGTGCTAGCACCTACACTGAAGCTTTCTTT	CSASTYTEAFF
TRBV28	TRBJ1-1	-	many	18	TGTGCCAGCAGTCTCCTCGGAGTTTTCGGGGGCGAGGGGACTGAAGCTTTCTTT	CASSLLGVFGGEGTEAFF
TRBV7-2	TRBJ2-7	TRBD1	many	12	TGTGCCAGCAGCTTAGAGGGGGCCGAGCAGTACTTC	CASSLEGAEQYF
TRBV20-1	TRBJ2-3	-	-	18	TGCAGTGCTTATTCCCCACAGGGGGGCGGGAGAGGGTCAGATACGCAGTATTTT	CSAYSPQGGGRGSDTQYF